The rows below give T cell receptor beta chains drawn from one sample of a study of molecular identifiers for immune sequencing clone quantification. TCRdb recomputed calls from the PCR reads with MiXCR, one row per CDR3 protein. The data hold 400,000 to 600,000 distinct CDR3 sequences, with 20% to 25% observed a single time. The sequenced sample was naive CD8+ T cells from blood, with Jurkat cell RNA spiked in. These receptors were taken from a human donor in good health. Some libraries in this study had Jurkat cell RNA spiked in. Both conserved end residues are part of each CDR3.

cdr3_length	v_call	j_call	cdr3_aa
17	TRBV4-2	TRBJ2-1	CASSQDEALAGDNEQFF
15	TRBV24-1	TRBJ2-3	CATSDGRDRTDTQYF
12	TRBV10-3	TRBJ1-1	CAIGPLEGTRAF
12	TRBV12-3/TRBV12-4	TRBJ2-1	CASSPGAGEQFF
16	TRBV12-3/TRBV12-4	TRBJ2-3	CASSSGLADLADTQYF
13	TRBV7-9	TRBJ1-5	CASSSAVNQPQHF
16	TRBV7-8	TRBJ1-5	CASSLGDRGRYQPQHF
16	TRBV3-1	TRBJ2-3	CASSHGQVFNTDTQYF
15	TRBV6-2/TRBV6-3	TRBJ1-6	CASSPGQAYNSPLHF
17	TRBV7-6	TRBJ2-3	CASSLSPSGGDEDTQYF
15	TRBV6-2/TRBV6-3	TRBJ1-2	CASSSAGRTLWGYTF